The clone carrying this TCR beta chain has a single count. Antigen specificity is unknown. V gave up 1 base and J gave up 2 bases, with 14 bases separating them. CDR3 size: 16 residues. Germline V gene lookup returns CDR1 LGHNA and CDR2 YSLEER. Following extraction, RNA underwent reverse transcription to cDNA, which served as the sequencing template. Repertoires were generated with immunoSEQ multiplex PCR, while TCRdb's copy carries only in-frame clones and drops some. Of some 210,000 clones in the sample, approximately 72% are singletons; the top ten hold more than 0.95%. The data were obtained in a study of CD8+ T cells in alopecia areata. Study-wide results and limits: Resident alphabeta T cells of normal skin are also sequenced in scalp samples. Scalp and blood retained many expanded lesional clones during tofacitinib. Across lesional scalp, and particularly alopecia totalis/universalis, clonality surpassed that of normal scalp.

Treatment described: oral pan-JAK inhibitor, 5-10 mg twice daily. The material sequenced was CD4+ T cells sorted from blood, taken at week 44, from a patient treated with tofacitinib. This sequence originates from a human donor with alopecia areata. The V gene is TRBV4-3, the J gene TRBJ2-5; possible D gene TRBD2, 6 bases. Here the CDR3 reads CASSQGVRGSQETQYF. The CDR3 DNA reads TGCGCCAGCAGCCAAGGGGTCCGGGGGAGTCAAGAGACCCAGTACTTC.